The clone carrying this T cell receptor (beta chain) was detected once. Per the original methods: Amplified reference gene primers provided the basis for estimating nucleated cell counts. Clones were read by immunoSEQ multiplex PCR, and TCRdb kept only the in-frame ones, dropping some. Clonal size and the V and J genes are those of that table, whereas D and trimming came from the DNA. The table includes 110,000 to 150,000 clones, roughly 80% detected once. The CDR3 length is 14 residues. Germline V lookup: CDR1 DFQATT, CDR2 SNEGSKA (reference sequence). V shed 3 bases and J shed 1 base, with 9 bases lying between them. The sample originates from a study of blood T cell repertoires in COVID-19. Study overall: COVID-19 samples collected from the United States, Italy and Spain covered acute and convalescent phases. Sources were T cells, B-cell-depleted T cells, or PBMCs; the material itself was cDNA or gDNA.

The sequence came from a man aged 50-59 years with active or convalescent COVID-19. The V and J genes are TRBV20-1 and TRBJ2-2; D is unresolved. Sample: peripheral blood. The CDR3 loop is CSASDTVNTGELFF. The CDR3 bases are TGCAGTGCTAGTGATACAGTGAACACCGGGGAGCTGTTTTTT.